This is a list of T cell receptor beta chains from one sample in a study of cytomegalovirus exposure and HLA in healthy donors. Using immunoSEQ multiplex PCR, the repertoire was profiled, and TCRdb retains in-frame clones only, with some absent. This repertoire shows 100,000 to 120,000 clones, about an eighth found once; its top ten account for 15% to 20%. The sample consisted of PBMCs. These receptors were obtained from a middle-aged man in good health and CMV-seropositive. CDR3s include the opening cysteine and the closing phenylalanine or tryptophan. The order of the fields is J gene, D gene, V gene, clone size, CDR3 DNA, CDR3 protein. D genes are given only for firm matches. A clone size is listed for some rows: how often the clone was seen (once, few, many), or a class if it is expanded.

j_gene: TRBJ1-5; d_gene: TRBD1; v_gene: TRBV28; abundance: -; CDR3nt: TGTGCCAGCAGTTTAGGACAGGGGCTGCAGCCCCAGCATTTT; CDR3aa: CASSLGQGLQPQHF
j_gene: TRBJ2-7; d_gene: -; v_gene: TRBV27; abundance: many; CDR3nt: TGTGCCAGCAGTCTGGTAGGGGCTTCCGAGCAGTACTTC; CDR3aa: CASSLVGASEQYF
j_gene: TRBJ2-3; d_gene: TRBD2; v_gene: TRBV10-2; abundance: -; CDR3nt: TGCGCCAGCTCCCACTCTCCGGGACTAGTTCCGCCACCCGCAGATACGCAGTATTTT; CDR3aa: CASSHSPGLVPPPADTQYF
j_gene: TRBJ2-1; d_gene: TRBD2; v_gene: TRBV29-1; abundance: few; CDR3nt: TGCAGCGACGATAGCGGGAGCTCCTACAATGAGCAGTTCTTC; CDR3aa: CSDDSGSSYNEQFF
j_gene: TRBJ1-5; d_gene: -; v_gene: TRBV27; abundance: few; CDR3nt: TGTGCCAGCAGTTTGGGCCAGGGACACCAGCCCCAGCATTTT; CDR3aa: CASSLGQGHQPQHF
j_gene: TRBJ1-5; d_gene: -; v_gene: TRBV4-3; abundance: few; CDR3nt: TGCGCCAGCAGCCAAGAACTCGACGGGAGCAATCAGCCCCAGCATTTT; CDR3aa: CASSQELDGSNQPQHF
j_gene: TRBJ1-3; d_gene: -; v_gene: TRBV27; abundance: -; CDR3nt: TGTGCCAGCAGTCGGGGGGCAGCTTTCTCTGGAAACACCATATATTTT; CDR3aa: CASSRGAAFSGNTIYF
j_gene: TRBJ2-7; d_gene: -; v_gene: TRBV29-1; abundance: few; CDR3nt: TGCAGCGTGCGGACAAACTCCTACGAGCAGTACTTC; CDR3aa: CSVRTNSYEQYF
j_gene: TRBJ2-7; d_gene: TRBD1; v_gene: TRBV7-6; abundance: few; CDR3nt: TGTGCCAGCAGCTCGACAGGGTTACCCTACGAGCAGTACTTC; CDR3aa: CASSSTGLPYEQYF
j_gene: TRBJ2-3; d_gene: -; v_gene: TRBV2; abundance: -; CDR3nt: TGTGCCAGCAGCCCTCCCCGTCGGGGGTCCAGCACAGATACGCAGTATTTT; CDR3aa: CASSPPRRGSSTDTQYF
j_gene: TRBJ2-7; d_gene: -; v_gene: TRBV4-1; abundance: -; CDR3nt: TGCGCCAGCAGCCAAGAGTGGCGGTCCTCCTACGAGCAGTACTTC; CDR3aa: CASSQEWRSSYEQYF
j_gene: TRBJ2-3; d_gene: -; v_gene: TRBV5-8; abundance: -; CDR3nt: TGTGCCAGCAGCCCCGGGGTCTACACAGATACGCAGTATTTT; CDR3aa: CASSPGVYTDTQYF
j_gene: TRBJ2-5; d_gene: -; v_gene: TRBV7-2; abundance: few; CDR3nt: TGTGCCAGCAGCTCTAGAAGCGGCCAAGAGACCCAGTACTTC; CDR3aa: CASSSRSGQETQYF
j_gene: TRBJ2-1; d_gene: -; v_gene: TRBV5-6; abundance: -; CDR3nt: TGTGCCAGCACCAATGGAGGAGAGCAGTTCTTC; CDR3aa: CASTNGGEQFF
j_gene: TRBJ1-2; d_gene: TRBD1; v_gene: TRBV4-3; abundance: few; CDR3nt: TGCGCCAGCAGCCAAGAAAGCGACAGGGGGCCTGGCTACACCTTC; CDR3aa: CASSQESDRGPGYTF
j_gene: TRBJ2-3; d_gene: -; v_gene: TRBV25-1; abundance: -; CDR3nt: TGCGCCAGCACATCGGGGGAGTGGAGAGATACGCAGTATTTT; CDR3aa: CASTSGEWRDTQYF
j_gene: TRBJ1-4; d_gene: -; v_gene: TRBV15; abundance: -; CDR3nt: TGTGCCACCAGCAGAGAGAGGGTGCCTAATGAAAAACTGTTTTTT; CDR3aa: CATSRERVPNEKLFF
j_gene: TRBJ2-1; d_gene: TRBD2; v_gene: TRBV5-1; abundance: few; CDR3nt: TGCGCCAGCAGCCAACAGACTAGCGGGGTATACAATGAGCAGTTCTTC; CDR3aa: CASSQQTSGVYNEQFF
j_gene: TRBJ1-3; d_gene: -; v_gene: TRBV6-5; abundance: -; CDR3nt: TGTGCCAGCAGTTACGGCTTGAGCGCCTCTGGAAACACCATATATTTT; CDR3aa: CASSYGLSASGNTIYF
j_gene: TRBJ2-1; d_gene: -; v_gene: TRBV7-3; abundance: -; CDR3nt: TGTGCCAGCAGCTTAATGTCTAATGAGCAGTTCTTC; CDR3aa: CASSLMSNEQFF
j_gene: TRBJ2-7; d_gene: TRBD2; v_gene: TRBV19; abundance: -; CDR3nt: TGTGCCAGTACCCCCGGGACTAGCGGCGTCAACGAGCAGTACTTC; CDR3aa: CASTPGTSGVNEQYF
j_gene: TRBJ1-4; d_gene: -; v_gene: TRBV2; abundance: once; CDR3nt: TGTGCCAGCAAAGGACAGAGTGCAACTAATGAAAAACTGTTTTTT; CDR3aa: CASKGQSATNEKLFF
j_gene: TRBJ1-1; d_gene: -; v_gene: TRBV27; abundance: -; CDR3nt: TGTGCCAGCAGTCCCGGGGGGGGGTTGGGGACTGAAGCTTTCTTT; CDR3aa: CASSPGGGLGTEAFF
j_gene: TRBJ2-3; d_gene: -; v_gene: TRBV5-1; abundance: -; CDR3nt: TGCGCCAGCAAGGCGGCGTTTAGCACAGATACGCAGTATTTT; CDR3aa: CASKAAFSTDTQYF
j_gene: TRBJ1-4; d_gene: -; v_gene: TRBV6-5; abundance: few; CDR3nt: TGTGCCAGCAGTTACTCGGAGGCAACTAATGAAAAACTGTTTTTT; CDR3aa: CASSYSEATNEKLFF
j_gene: TRBJ2-6; d_gene: TRBD1; v_gene: TRBV27; abundance: -; CDR3nt: TGTGCCAGCAGTCAAAACGCCTTGGACAGGGGTCCTGGGGCCAACGTCCTGACTTTC; CDR3aa: CASSQNALDRGPGANVLTF
j_gene: TRBJ1-1; d_gene: -; v_gene: TRBV15; abundance: -; CDR3nt: TGTGCCACCAGCAGAGAGTCGGGACTGAACACTGAGGCTTTCTTT; CDR3aa: CATSRESGLNTEAFF
j_gene: TRBJ2-3; d_gene: -; v_gene: TRBV6-5; abundance: few; CDR3nt: TGTGCCAGCAGTCGGGGACTGGCCACAGATACGCAGTATTTT; CDR3aa: CASSRGLATDTQYF
j_gene: TRBJ2-6; d_gene: TRBD2; v_gene: TRBV19; abundance: -; CDR3nt: TGTGCCAGTAGTATCGTGTGGGGGAGGGGTGCTGGGGCCAACGTCCTGACTTTC; CDR3aa: CASSIVWGRGAGANVLTF
j_gene: TRBJ1-5; d_gene: -; v_gene: TRBV29-1; abundance: few; CDR3nt: TGCAGCGTAGGAGACAGGTCCAATCAGCCCCAGCATTTT; CDR3aa: CSVGDRSNQPQHF
j_gene: TRBJ1-2; d_gene: TRBD1; v_gene: TRBV6-5; abundance: few; CDR3nt: TGTGCCAGCAGTTACTCGGACAGGGGGGAAGGAGGCTACACCTTC; CDR3aa: CASSYSDRGEGGYTF
j_gene: TRBJ2-7; d_gene: -; v_gene: TRBV7-9; abundance: few; CDR3nt: TGTGCCAGCAGCTTAAGCGGATCCTACGAGCAGTACTTC; CDR3aa: CASSLSGSYEQYF
j_gene: TRBJ2-1; d_gene: TRBD2; v_gene: TRBV30; abundance: -; CDR3nt: TGTGCCTGGAGTGCACTAGCGGGACACAATGAGCAGTTCTTC; CDR3aa: CAWSALAGHNEQFF
j_gene: TRBJ2-2; d_gene: -; v_gene: TRBV30; abundance: -; CDR3nt: TGTGCCTGGAGTGTAGCCACCGGGGAGCTGTTTTTT; CDR3aa: CAWSVATGELFF
j_gene: TRBJ1-1; d_gene: -; v_gene: TRBV5-6; abundance: few; CDR3nt: TGTGCCAGCAGCTTGGGACAAGCGAACACTGAAGCTTTCTTT; CDR3aa: CASSLGQANTEAFF
j_gene: TRBJ1-4; d_gene: TRBD1; v_gene: TRBV5-4; abundance: -; CDR3nt: TGTGCCAGCAGCTCAGACAGGGCAACTAATGAAAAACTGTTTTTT; CDR3aa: CASSSDRATNEKLFF
j_gene: TRBJ2-5; d_gene: -; v_gene: TRBV5-1; abundance: few; CDR3nt: TGCGCCAGCAGCTTTAGAGAGTGGGAGACCCAGTACTTC; CDR3aa: CASSFREWETQYF
j_gene: TRBJ1-1; d_gene: -; v_gene: TRBV19; abundance: -; CDR3nt: TGTGCCAGTAGTAATCCGGGAATGAACACTGAAGCTTTCTTT; CDR3aa: CASSNPGMNTEAFF
j_gene: TRBJ1-1; d_gene: -; v_gene: TRBV5-1; abundance: few; CDR3nt: TGCGCCAGCAGCTTGGAGGGGGTTGAAGCTTTCTTT; CDR3aa: CASSLEGVEAFF
j_gene: TRBJ2-3; d_gene: TRBD2; v_gene: TRBV28; abundance: few; CDR3nt: TGTGCCAGCAGTTTTTCCCCGGGACTAGGTAGCGTGGCAGATACGCAGTATTTT; CDR3aa: CASSFSPGLGSVADTQYF
j_gene: TRBJ2-7; d_gene: -; v_gene: TRBV2; abundance: -; CDR3nt: TGTGCCAGCATACGGGGCTACGAGCAGTACTTC; CDR3aa: CASIRGYEQYF
j_gene: TRBJ2-1; d_gene: -; v_gene: TRBV10-3; abundance: -; CDR3nt: TGTGCCTCAAGACAGGTTTACAATGAGCAGTTCTTC; CDR3aa: CASRQVYNEQFF
j_gene: TRBJ2-1; d_gene: TRBD1; v_gene: TRBV5-4; abundance: -; CDR3nt: TGTGCCAGCAGCCCGCCGGCAGGGGGCGTCGATAATGAGCAGTTCTTC; CDR3aa: CASSPPAGGVDNEQFF
j_gene: TRBJ2-7; d_gene: TRBD1; v_gene: TRBV2; abundance: -; CDR3nt: TGTGCCAGCAGACAAGGACAGGGAAACTACGAGCAGTACTTC; CDR3aa: CASRQGQGNYEQYF
j_gene: TRBJ2-3; d_gene: -; v_gene: TRBV9; abundance: -; CDR3nt: TGTGCCAGCAGCGTAGCAGGGATGAGCACAGATACGCAGTATTTT; CDR3aa: CASSVAGMSTDTQYF
j_gene: TRBJ2-2; d_gene: TRBD2; v_gene: TRBV2; abundance: few; CDR3nt: TGTGCCAGCAGTTTAGCGGGAGGTAGTTGGCCCGGGGAGCTGTTTTTT; CDR3aa: CASSLAGGSWPGELFF
j_gene: TRBJ1-2; d_gene: -; v_gene: TRBV2; abundance: -; CDR3nt: TGTGCCAGCAGCGAACAGGGCCCCTGGGGCTACACCTTC; CDR3aa: CASSEQGPWGYTF
j_gene: TRBJ2-3; d_gene: -; v_gene: TRBV6-5; abundance: -; CDR3nt: TGTGCCAGCAGTTACTCGGGGGGAACAGGTGGAAATACGCAGTATTTT; CDR3aa: CASSYSGGTGGNTQYF
j_gene: TRBJ1-1; d_gene: -; v_gene: TRBV29-1; abundance: few; CDR3nt: TGCAGCGTTGAGGTCCAGGGAGGGAGGGAAGCTTTCTTT; CDR3aa: CSVEVQGGREAFF
j_gene: TRBJ1-4; d_gene: TRBD1; v_gene: TRBV10-2; abundance: few; CDR3nt: TGCGCCAGCAGAAGGACAGGAGCAACTAATGAAAAACTGTTTTTT; CDR3aa: CASRRTGATNEKLFF
j_gene: TRBJ2-1; d_gene: TRBD2; v_gene: TRBV27; abundance: -; CDR3nt: TGTGCCAGCAGTTCCCTGAAGGCTAGCGGGGCCTACAATGAGCAGTTCTTC; CDR3aa: CASSSLKASGAYNEQFF
j_gene: TRBJ2-5; d_gene: TRBD2; v_gene: TRBV12-5; abundance: few; CDR3nt: TGTGCTAGTGGTTTGGTACGGGGACTAGCGCGTTACCAAGAGACCCAGTACTTC; CDR3aa: CASGLVRGLARYQETQYF
j_gene: TRBJ2-7; d_gene: -; v_gene: TRBV10-1; abundance: few; CDR3nt: TGCGCCAGCAGTGAGCCCACTAGCTACGAGCAGTACTTC; CDR3aa: CASSEPTSYEQYF
j_gene: TRBJ1-1; d_gene: -; v_gene: TRBV6-5; abundance: -; CDR3nt: TGTGCCAGCAGTTACGCCAGGAATACTGAAGCTTTCTTT; CDR3aa: CASSYARNTEAFF
j_gene: TRBJ1-2; d_gene: TRBD1; v_gene: TRBV5-6; abundance: -; CDR3nt: TGTGCCAGCAGCTTGGCCCTAACTACAGGGGGCGGTAACTATGGCTACACCTTC; CDR3aa: CASSLALTTGGGNYGYTF
j_gene: TRBJ2-5; d_gene: -; v_gene: TRBV7-2; abundance: -; CDR3nt: TGTGCCAGCAGCCCCCTGGGGGGGACCCAGTACTTC; CDR3aa: CASSPLGGTQYF
j_gene: TRBJ2-7; d_gene: TRBD2; v_gene: TRBV9; abundance: -; CDR3nt: TGTGCCAGCAGCCCCAGGAGTAGCGGGACTTCCTACGAGCAGTACTTC; CDR3aa: CASSPRSSGTSYEQYF
j_gene: TRBJ1-1; d_gene: -; v_gene: TRBV15; abundance: -; CDR3nt: TGTGCCACCAGCCAAGGGCTTGGGGGGGGTGAAGCTTTCTTT; CDR3aa: CATSQGLGGGEAFF